The sequence of this T cell receptor (beta chain) was determined in a study of shared clonotypes between healthy human individuals (dated by TCRdb to 2020 to 2021). General notes on the study: Two women and a few men aged 18 to 49 years were included in the cohort. Per donor, three plates each were used for CD4 naive and CD4 memory, two for CD8 naive, and one for CD8 memory. To estimate repertoire size and how much clonotype sharing occurs between individuals, the study deeply sequenced the blood TCR repertoires of about 5 healthy adults. To increase sequencing depth and limit assay-specific biases, TCR repertoire library preparation and sequencing were carried out by different laboratories using diverse techniques. Per donor, leukapheresis produced somewhere between about 0.94 and 8.9 billion PBMCs. Beyond this particular receptor, the publication reports: When several donors were compared, the shared fraction of clonotypes was about 5% for naive CD4, 3% to 4% for naive CD8, 2.3% for memory CD4, and 0.4% for memory CD8. The small number of donors limited the genetic and exposure-history diversity represented. Sampling was limited to blood, and TCR repertoires in tissue likely differ from TCR repertoires in blood. Compared with non-shared clonotypes, the clonotypes found in all four sorted-subset donors had higher generation probabilities. Rarefaction of sorted-subset datasets indicated incomplete sequencing despite the large sequencing depth. Based on pairwise subsampling, the degree of clonotype sharing among donors was expected to be affected by sequencing depth. Naive subsets generally had larger estimated clonotype richness than memory subsets.

TCR CDR3 regions were amplified from genomic DNA by multiplex PCR using the deep immunoSEQ assay. For each cell subset, the extracted genomic DNA was distributed evenly across all wells of several immunoSEQ 96-well plates, and each plate served as one replicate. Each replicate PCR for sorted subsets received approximately 220 ng genomic DNA, equal to some 32,000 T cell genomes. Purified libraries were quantified with a Qubit 3.0 fluorometer, sized on a Bioanalyzer 2100, and re-quantified with the KAPA Library Quantification kit. Every immunoSEQ 96-well plate was sequenced on a dedicated single-read 150-cycle Illumina NextSeq 550 flow cell. In the paper's pipeline: Because the immunoSEQ output included only junctional sequences and no quality scores, the filtering could not be the same as the filtering used for full-length reads. To assign V/J genes and CDR3, sequences were annotated against IMGT germline references using PyIR, a Python wrapper for IgBLAST v1.9. Reads were filtered out if the reads had weak V/J assignments (E-value above 1e-6), no CDR3, stop codons, out-of-frame junctions, or ambiguous translated residues. V3J clonotypes were defined as sequences sharing an identical inferred V gene, J gene, and CDR3 amino acid sequence. Percentage overlap between repertoires was computed as shared unique clonotypes divided by the size of the smaller repertoire. Three approaches were used to assess repertoire richness: RTK rarefaction, the Chao1 estimator, and Recon v2.1 estimates of unobserved clonotypes. Generation probabilities for all TCRbeta clonotypes obtained by the gDNA method from several donors were computed using OLGA. The immuneACCESS repertoire file appears here via TCRdb, limited to in-frame rearrangements. These files lack a portion of the clones; in checked studies, under half of the deficit traces to unresolved V genes, and the cause of the others is not known. For V, J and clone size, that table is used; D and trimming come from the DNA. A total of roughly 2 million clones appear in this sample, 90% to 97% of them only once. Roughly 0.13% of the sample comes from the top ten.

Counted from cysteine to phenylalanine, this CDR3 has 15 amino acids. Solely the CDR3 DNA is kept, with 45 bases framed from the first base. Taken from the germline V gene, the CDR1 and CDR2 loops are SGHTA and FQGTGA. Between the V and J ends, shortened by 2 bases and 2 bases respectively, the junction contains 11 bases. As regards this clone: Its antigen is still unknown. Qualities for individual bases were not recorded, and no much larger clone is one base off.

The donors were healthy, HIV-negative adults who had no recently reported acute infections or vaccinations. Every donor was a Caucasian adult living in Nashville, Tennessee, USA. Magnetic negative selection was used to enrich CD4+ T cells, after which naive cells were positively selected on CD45RA and the negative fraction became the memory subset. After blood collection by leukapheresis, PBMCs were isolated using Ficoll-Histopaque density gradient centrifugation and then cryopreserved in the vapor phase of liquid nitrogen. Purity and quantity of every magnetically sorted T cell population were checked by analytical flow cytometry. From each sorted fraction, genomic DNA was isolated and quantified by UV absorbance on a Nanodrop 2000c.

Sequenced input: naive CD4+ T cells sorted from blood. Read against the paper, the sample's cell subset or site label means: CD45RA+ positively selected. The TCR was taken from a man between 18 and 35 years old in good health. The chain uses TRBV7-3 and TRBJ2-3; the D segment may tentatively be TRBD1 or TRBD2, each giving 6 matched bases. The CDR3 reads as follows: CASSLGGGLTDTQYF. At the DNA level, the sequence is TGTGCCAGCAGCTTAGGTGGGGGGCTCACAGATACGCAGTATTTT.